Listed here are 28 T cell receptor beta chains from one sample, sequenced in a study of cytomegalovirus exposure and HLA in healthy donors. In the PCR, 60 Vbeta and 13 Jbeta primers were used. Only in-frame clones appear in the TCRdb table, and some are missing; sequencing was by immunoSEQ multiplex PCR. The sample records 190,000 or so clones, around 86% being singletons. The sequenced material came from PBMCs. The receptor source for this set is a woman aged 45-60 years in good health and CMV-seropositive.

This chain uses TRBV11-3 with TRBJ2-1; tentative D call: TRBD1 (5 bases). CDR3 length equals 14 residues. Trimming took 5 bases from V and 5 from J, leaving 13 bases between them. CDR1 is SGHNT, CDR2 YENEEA, per germline. The DNA of the CDR3 is TGTGCCAGCAGCCCAGACCAGGGAAACAATGAGCAGTTCTTC. As protein: CASSPDQGNNEQFF.

The chain employs TRBV7-3 and TRBJ2-2, with D possibly matching TRBD1 (6 bases). Trimming removed 5 bases from V and 6 bases from J, with 10 bases in between. Germline values: CDR1 SGHTA, CDR2 FQGTGA. The CDR3 loop spans 13 amino acids. CDR3 DNA sequence: TGTGCCAGCAGCCCCCCAGGGGCCGGGGAGCTGTTTTTT. Translation: CASSPPGAGELFF. The variable domain in full, with the rest retrieved from reference TRBV7-3 and TRBJ2-2, is GAGVSQTPSNKVTEKGKYVELRCDPISGHTALYWYRQSLGQGPEFLIYFQGTGAADDSGLPNDRFFAVRPEGSVSTLKIQRTERGDSAVYLCASSPPGAGELFFGEGSRLTVL.

The V gene is TRBV27, the J gene TRBJ2-7; TRBD2 agrees at 10 bases. The V gene end was trimmed by 5 bases and the J gene end by 9 bases; junction bases not matched to a gene: 7. Germline CDR1 MNHEY, CDR2 SMNVEV (reference sequence). CDR3 size: 13 residues. Here the CDR3 DNA reads TGTGCCAGCAGTCGCCTTAGCGGGGGGACGCAGTACTTC. Its protein product is CASSRLSGGTQYF.

This chain connects TRBV29-1 to TRBJ2-7; 10 bases match TRBD2. The CDR3 runs 12 residues. V lost 6 bases, J lost 3 bases, and 2 bases stayed unmatched. Germline V CDR1 and CDR2: SQVTM, ANQGSEA. CDR3 nucleotide sequence: TGCAGCGTCCGACTAGCGGGCTACGAGCAGTACTTC. It yields the protein CSVRLAGYEQYF.

This clone was counted a few times. The chain couples TRBV5-4 to TRBJ1-1; no clear D gene. Looked up from germline, CDR1 is SGHNT and CDR2 is YYREEE (reference sequence). Between the trimmed V and J ends, which lost 5 bases and 1 base, there was a span of 9 bases. The CDR3 is made up of 13 amino acids. The CDR3 protein is CASRLEGNTEAFF. The CDR3 DNA follows: TGTGCCAGCAGACTGGAGGGGAACACTGAAGCTTTCTTT. Variable domain in full (rest from reference TRBV5-4 and TRBJ1-1): ETGVTQSPTHLIKTRGQQVTLRCSSQSGHNTVSWYQQALGQGPQFIFQYYREEENGRGNFPPRFSGLQFPNYSSELNVNALELDDSALYLCASRLEGNTEAFFGQGTRLTVV.

The chain employs TRBV10-3 and TRBJ2-2; D perhaps matches TRBD2 (5 bases). The CDR3 covers 11 residues. The germline gives CDR1 ENHRY, CDR2 SYGVKD. V shed 8 bases and J shed 4 bases, with 5 bases lying between them. CDR3 nucleotides: TGTGCCATCGGAGGCACCGGGGAGCTGTTTTTT. Its translation: CAIGGTGELFF.

This chain connects TRBV7-8 to TRBJ1-4; perhaps TRBD1 as D (6 bases). Germline CDR1 SGHVS, CDR2 FQNEAQ. The CDR3 contains 15 residues. Trimming pared 1 base from V and 8 bases from J, leaving 14 bases between. The CDR3 DNA reads as TGTGCCAGCAGCTTAGGGGGGGGGCCATGGGAAAAACTGTTTTTT. It translates to CASSLGGGPWEKLFF.

The V and J genes are TRBV18 and TRBJ2-3; 8 nucleotides align to TRBD2. V trimming: 2 bases; J trimming: 5 bases; junction bases outside the gene matches: 9. CDR3 length: 16 residues. Per the germline V gene, CDR1 is KGHSH and CDR2 is LQKENI. This CDR3 reads CASSPTGRAGGDTQYF. CDR3 nucleotides: TGTGCCAGCTCACCAACCGGGAGGGCCGGAGGAGATACGCAGTATTTT.

This chain links TRBV7-9 with TRBJ2-1; 8 bases are a match to TRBD2. The CDR3 sequence is 15 residues long. Unmatched junction bases numbered 10, after V lost 6 bases and J lost 6 bases. Germline CDR1 is SEHNR and CDR2 is FQNEAQ (reference sequence). The CDR3 DNA reads as TGTGCCAGCAGATCCCGACTAGCGAAGGGCAATGAGCAGTTCTTC. Residues: CASRSRLAKGNEQFF.

This clone was observed many times. This chain uses TRBV6-4 with TRBJ2-3; 12 nucleotides agree with TRBD2. Germline CDR1 reads MRHNA; CDR2 reads SNTAGT. There are 16 residues in the CDR3. Unmatched junction bases numbered 2, after V lost 0 bases and J lost 4 bases. For the CDR3, the DNA is TGTGCCAGCAGTGACTCGCTAGCGGGAGGGCCAGATACGCAGTATTTT. It encodes CASSDSLAGGPDTQYF.

DNA for the CDR3: TGTGCCAGCTCTACTGCAAAGAACACTGAAGCTTTCTTT. Translating it yields CASSTAKNTEAFF. The gene calls are TRBV18 and TRBJ1-1; D call uncertain. V gave up 6 bases and J gave up 1 base, with 9 bases separating them. CDR1 and CDR2 (germline): KGHSH, LQKENI. The CDR3 runs to 13 residues.

This sequence joins TRBV28 and TRBJ2-5; the D gene is possibly TRBD1 (5 bases). The DNA matches TRBJ2-7 better at its end, which makes the J call doubtful. Per germline, CDR1 MDHEN and CDR2 SYDVKM. The CDR3 is 14 residues long. The CDR3 sequence: CATVRLQGAYEQYF. As DNA, the CDR3 is TGTGCCACGGTTCGCTTGCAGGGCGCGTACGAGCAGTACTTC.

This sequence joins TRBV6-5 and TRBJ2-3; 9 bases fit TRBD2. CDR1 MNHEY and CDR2 SVGAGI come from the germline V gene. The CDR3 totals 16 residues. V lost 2 bases and J lost 1; bases outside the gene matches: 4. DNA of the CDR3: TGTGCCAGCAGTTACGCCCCTAGCGGGGGCACAGATACGCAGTATTTT. Translated: CASSYAPSGGTDTQYF.

The V gene is TRBV5-4, the J gene TRBJ1-2, with 9 bases lining up with TRBD1. V lost 0 bases to trimming and J lost 3 bases; unmatched junction nucleotides: 0. This CDR3 comprises 14 residues. CDR1 and CDR2 (germline): SGHNT, YYREEE (reference sequence). The CDR3 sequence is CASSLGTGDYGYTF. The CDR3 nucleotides are TGTGCCAGCAGCTTGGGGACAGGGGACTATGGCTACACCTTC.

V usage is TRBV19 and J usage is TRBJ1-1, with D possibly being TRBD1 (5 bases). This CDR3 is 13 amino acids long. CDR1 is LNHDA, CDR2 SQIVND, per germline (reference sequence). Trimming stripped 5 bases from V and 1 base from J, with 8 bases between. The DNA of the CDR3 is TGTGCCAGTAGTGCCCAGGGGAACACTGAAGCTTTCTTT. Translation: CASSAQGNTEAFF. Full variable domain (remainder filled in from reference TRBV19 and TRBJ1-1): DGGITQSPKYLFRKEGQNVTLSCEQNLNHDAMYWYRQDPGQGLRLIYYSQIVNDFQKGDIAEGYSVSREKKESFPLTVTSAQKNPTAFYLCASSAQGNTEAFFGQGTRLTVV.

Worth noting for this clone: One end of the junction does not line up with germline, which may come from a read error. J is TRBJ1-1 and V is TRBV7-9; TRBD1 matches at 8 bases. Germline CDR1 is SEHNR and CDR2 is FQNEAQ (reference sequence). The CDR3 is made up of 16 amino acids. DNA for the CDR3: TGTTCCAGCAGCTTGACAGGGGACCTTACGAACACTGAAGCTTTCTTT. It encodes CSSSLTGDLTNTEAFF.

The V gene is TRBV28, the J gene TRBJ2-7, with 7 positions matching TRBD2. The CDR3 is made up of 15 amino acids. The V gene end was trimmed by 5 bases and the J gene end by 4 bases; junction bases not matched to a gene: 11. CDR1 and CDR2 (germline): MDHEN, SYDVKM. The CDR3 loop is CASSRRYMGGYEQYF. CDR3 in DNA: TGTGCCAGCAGTCGGCGTTATATGGGAGGGTACGAGCAGTACTTC.

The V gene is TRBV6-5, the J gene TRBJ2-1, with 8 positions matching TRBD1. The CDR3 contains 14 residues. After removal of 5 bases from V and 5 bases from J, the junction contained 5 bases not matched to a gene. The germline CDR1 and CDR2 sequences are MNHEY and SVGAGI. The CDR3 DNA is TGTGCCAGCAGTCCGGACAGGGCGGACAATGAGCAGTTCTTC. Protein sequence: CASSPDRADNEQFF.

This clone was counted between two and nine times. V usage is TRBV28 and J usage is TRBJ1-2; D is possibly TRBD1 (5 bases). The CDR3 is 14 residues long. CDR1 is MDHEN and CDR2 is SYDVKM in the germline V gene. Trimming stripped 4 bases from V and 1 base from J, with 10 bases between. Here the CDR3 reads CASSYPGVNYGYTF. CDR3 nucleotide sequence: TGTGCCAGCAGTTACCCGGGGGTTAACTATGGCTACACCTTC.

This rearrangement joins TRBV29-1 to TRBJ2-3; tentatively, D is TRBD1 (5 bases). V dropped 5 bases and J dropped 6 bases, with 18 bases sitting between them. The length of the CDR3 is 14 residues. CDR1 is SQVTM and CDR2 is ANQGSEA in the germline V gene. This chain's CDR3 is CSVRGRDFGDTQYF. The CDR3 DNA reads TGCAGCGTTAGGGGTAGGGATTTCGGGGATACGCAGTATTTT.

This chain joins TRBV28 and TRBJ1-2; D uncertain. V gave up 10 bases and J gave up 7 bases, with 22 bases separating them. The CDR3 sequence is 14 residues long. The V gene's germline CDR1 is MDHEN and CDR2 SYDVKM. In DNA, the CDR3 is TGTGCCATCCATAGGATTCGCGGAACTGGTGGCTACACCTTC. Protein product: CAIHRIRGTGGYTF.

The V gene is TRBV5-1, the J gene TRBJ1-2, with D possibly matching TRBD1 (6 bases). V lost 1 base and J lost 6, with 7 bases in between. The CDR3 has 12 residues. Per the germline V gene, CDR1 is SGHRS and CDR2 is YFSETQ. This CDR3 is CASSLTGNGYTF. CDR3 DNA: TGCGCCAGCAGCTTGACAGGGAATGGCTACACCTTC.

The chain is built from TRBV5-6 and TRBJ2-3; D gene uncertain. There are 15 residues in the CDR3. With 0 bases removed from V and 5 bases from J, the gap between germline ends came to 13 bases. Germline V gene data show CDR1 as SGHDT and CDR2 as YYEEEE. CDR3 DNA sequence: TGTGCCAGCAGCTTGGTCCTACCATCGCAAGATACGCAGTATTTT. It yields the protein CASSLVLPSQDTQYF.

This clone has a handful of counts. The CDR3 spells CASSLGGKRYSSYNEQFF. The CDR3 DNA sequence: TGTGCCAGCAGCTTAGGAGGGAAGCGCTATAGCTCCTACAATGAGCAGTTCTTC. The V call is TRBV7-6, the J call TRBJ2-1, with D perhaps TRBD2 (5 bases). The CDR3 contains 18 residues. Germline V gene lookup returns CDR1 SGHVS and CDR2 FNYEAQ. V was cut by 1 base and J by 0 bases, with 16 bases left in between.

This clone has just a few counts. The chain couples TRBV11-1 to TRBJ1-1; a possible D gene is TRBD1 (5 bases). Germline V CDR1 and CDR2: SGHAT, FQDESV (reference sequence). The V end lost 2 bases, the J end lost 5 bases, and 9 bases lay between the germline ends. The CDR3 spans 13 residues. This chain's CDR3 is CASSLQGGTEAFF. As DNA, the CDR3 is TGTGCCAGCAGCTTACAGGGTGGTACTGAAGCTTTCTTT.

The V gene is TRBV5-1, the J gene TRBJ2-3, with TRBD2 matching 10 bases. The CDR3 totals 16 residues. Germline V lookup: CDR1 SGHRS, CDR2 YFSETQ. V lost 0 bases, J lost 2 bases, and 3 bases stayed unmatched. CDR3 DNA sequence: TGCGCCAGCAGCTTGGCCCTAGCGGGAGTCACAGATACGCAGTATTTT. The encoded protein is CASSLALAGVTDTQYF. The full variable domain, in which reference TRBV5-1 and TRBJ2-3 provide the parts outside the CDR3, is KAGVTQTPRYLIKTRGQQVTLSCSPISGHRSVSWYQQTPGQGLQFLFEYFSETQRNKGNFPGRFSGRQFSNSRSEMNVSTLELGDSALYLCASSLALAGVTDTQYFGPGTRLTVL.

This sequence joins TRBV4-3 and TRBJ2-3; 9 nucleotides match TRBD1. This CDR3 has 19 residues. Germline values: CDR1 LGHNA, CDR2 YSLEER. V lost 1 base and J lost 6; bases outside the gene matches: 17. In DNA form, the CDR3 reads TGCGCCAGCAGCCAAGTTTTCGGACAGGGGTCGTTGGGTAGGGATACGCAGTATTTT. Protein: CASSQVFGQGSLGRDTQYF.

J is TRBJ2-1 and V is TRBV9, with 11 positions matching TRBD2. V was clipped by 3 bases and J by 5 bases; unmatched bases: 7. In germline, CDR1 is SGDLS, CDR2 YYNGEE. The CDR3 totals 16 residues. The CDR3 is CASSETGTSGDNEQFF. As DNA, the CDR3 is TGTGCCAGCAGCGAAACCGGGACTAGCGGAGACAATGAGCAGTTCTTC. Using reference TRBV9 and TRBJ2-1 for the parts outside the CDR3, the full variable domain is DSGVTQTPKHLITATGQRVTLRCSPRSGDLSVYWYQQSLDQGLQFLIQYYNGEERAKGNILERFSAQQFPDLHSELNLSSLELGDSALYFCASSETGTSGDNEQFFGPGTRLTVL.